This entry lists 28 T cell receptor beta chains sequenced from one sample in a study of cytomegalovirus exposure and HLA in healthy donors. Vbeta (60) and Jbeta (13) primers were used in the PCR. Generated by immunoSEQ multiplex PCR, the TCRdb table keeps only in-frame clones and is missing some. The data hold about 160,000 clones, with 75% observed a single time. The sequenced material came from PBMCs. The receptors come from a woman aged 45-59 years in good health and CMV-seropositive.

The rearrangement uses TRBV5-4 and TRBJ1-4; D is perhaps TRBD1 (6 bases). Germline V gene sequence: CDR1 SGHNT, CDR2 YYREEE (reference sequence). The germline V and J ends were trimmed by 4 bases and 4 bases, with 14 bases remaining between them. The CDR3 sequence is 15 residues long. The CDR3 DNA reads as TGTGCCAGCAGCCCTTCAGGACAGCTTAATGAAAAACTGTTTTTT. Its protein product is CASSPSGQLNEKLFF. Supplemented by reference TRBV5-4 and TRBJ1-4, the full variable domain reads ETGVTQSPTHLIKTRGQQVTLRCSSQSGHNTVSWYQQALGQGPQFIFQYYREEENGRGNFPPRFSGLQFPNYSSELNVNALELDDSALYLCASSPSGQLNEKLFFGSGTQLSVL.

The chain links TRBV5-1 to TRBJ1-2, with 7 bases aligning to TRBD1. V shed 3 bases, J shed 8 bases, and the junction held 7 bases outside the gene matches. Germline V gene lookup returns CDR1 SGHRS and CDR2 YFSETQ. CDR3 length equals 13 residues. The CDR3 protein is CASSSNRGSGYTF. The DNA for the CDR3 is TGCGCCAGCAGCTCTAACAGGGGAAGCGGCTACACCTTC.

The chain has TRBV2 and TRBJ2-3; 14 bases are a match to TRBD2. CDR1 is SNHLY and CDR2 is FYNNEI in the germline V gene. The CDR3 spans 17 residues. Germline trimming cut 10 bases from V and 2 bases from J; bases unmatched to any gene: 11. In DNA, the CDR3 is TGTGCCACAGGGGGCAGACTAGCGGGGGGGATCACAGATACGCAGTATTTT. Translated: CATGGRLAGGITDTQYF. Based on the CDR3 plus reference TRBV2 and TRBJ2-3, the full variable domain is EPEVTQTPSHQVTQMGQEVILRCVPISNHLYFYWYRQILGQKVEFLVSFYNNEISEKSEIFDDQFSVERPDGSNFTLKIRSTKLEDSAMYFCATGGRLAGGITDTQYFGPGTRLTVL.

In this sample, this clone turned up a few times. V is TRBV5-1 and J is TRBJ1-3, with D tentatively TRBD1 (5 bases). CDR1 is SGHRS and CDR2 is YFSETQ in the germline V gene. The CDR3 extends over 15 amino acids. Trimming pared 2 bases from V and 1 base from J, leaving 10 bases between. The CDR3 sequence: CASSFQGISGNTIYF. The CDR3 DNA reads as TGCGCCAGCAGCTTTCAGGGTATATCTGGAAACACCATATATTTT.

CDR3 amino acids: CASSLEGQTNYGYTF. For the CDR3, the DNA is TGTGCCAGCAGCCTCGAAGGACAGACAAACTATGGCTACACCTTC. The V gene is TRBV5-5, the J gene TRBJ1-2; tentatively, D is TRBD1 (6 bases). Germline V gene lookup returns CDR1 SGHKS and CDR2 YYEKEE (reference sequence). V lost 4 bases and J 2 bases, leaving 15 bases between the germline ends. The CDR3 sequence is 15 residues long.

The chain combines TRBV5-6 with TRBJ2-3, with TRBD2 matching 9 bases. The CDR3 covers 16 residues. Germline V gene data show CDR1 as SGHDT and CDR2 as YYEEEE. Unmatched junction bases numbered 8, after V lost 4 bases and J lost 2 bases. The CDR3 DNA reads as TGTGCCAGCAGCCTCACACTAGCGGGCAACACAGATACGCAGTATTTT. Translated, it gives CASSLTLAGNTDTQYF.

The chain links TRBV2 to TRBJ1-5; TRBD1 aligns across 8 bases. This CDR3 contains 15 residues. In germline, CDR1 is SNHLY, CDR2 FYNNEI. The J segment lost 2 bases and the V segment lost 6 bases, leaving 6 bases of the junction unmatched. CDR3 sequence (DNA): TGTGCCAGCAGACAGGGGGGGGCCGGCAATCAGCCCCAGCATTTT. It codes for CASRQGGAGNQPQHF.

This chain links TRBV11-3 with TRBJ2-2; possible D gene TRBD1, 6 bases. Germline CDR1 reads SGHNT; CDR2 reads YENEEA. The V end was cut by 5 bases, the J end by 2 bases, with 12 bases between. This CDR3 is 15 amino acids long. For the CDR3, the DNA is TGTGCCAGCAGCCCGGGACAAGTTAACACCGGGGAGCTGTTTTTT. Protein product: CASSPGQVNTGELFF.

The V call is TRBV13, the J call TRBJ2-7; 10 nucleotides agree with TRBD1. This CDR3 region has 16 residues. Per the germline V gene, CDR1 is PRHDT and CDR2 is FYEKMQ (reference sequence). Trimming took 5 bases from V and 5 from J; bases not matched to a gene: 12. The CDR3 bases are TGTGCCAGCAGCCAAGGGGACAGGGGCTCCTGGGACGAGCAGTACTTC. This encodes CASSQGDRGSWDEQYF.

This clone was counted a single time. The CDR3 here is CASSSPGQGQGYTF. CDR3 DNA sequence: TGTGCCAGCAGCTCCCCGGGACAGGGGCAAGGCTACACCTTC. The genes are TRBV5-4 and TRBJ1-2; TRBD1 aligns across 10 bases. The CDR3 spans 14 residues. Trimming cost V 3 bases and J 8 bases; bases outside gene matches: 7. Per germline, CDR1 SGHNT and CDR2 YYREEE (reference sequence).

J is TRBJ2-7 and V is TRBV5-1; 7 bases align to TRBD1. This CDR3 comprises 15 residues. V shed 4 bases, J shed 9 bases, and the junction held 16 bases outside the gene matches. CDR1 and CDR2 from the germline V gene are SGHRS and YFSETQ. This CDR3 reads CASSLTTSGQDGQYF. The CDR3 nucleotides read TGCGCCAGCAGCCTAACCACAAGCGGACAGGACGGGCAGTACTTC.

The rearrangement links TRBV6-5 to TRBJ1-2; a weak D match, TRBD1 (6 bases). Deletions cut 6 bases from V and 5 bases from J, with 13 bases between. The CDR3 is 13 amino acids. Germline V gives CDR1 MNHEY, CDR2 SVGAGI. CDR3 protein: CASRGTGRYGYTF. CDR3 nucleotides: TGTGCCAGCAGGGGAACAGGGCGGTATGGCTACACCTTC.

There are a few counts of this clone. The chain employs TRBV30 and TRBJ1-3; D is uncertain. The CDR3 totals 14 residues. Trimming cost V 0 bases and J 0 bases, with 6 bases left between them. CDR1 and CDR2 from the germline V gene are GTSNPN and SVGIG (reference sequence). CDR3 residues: CAWSVSGSGNTIYF. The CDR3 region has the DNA TGTGCCTGGAGTGTGTCAGGCTCTGGAAACACCATATATTTT. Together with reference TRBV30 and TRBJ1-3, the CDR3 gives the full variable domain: SQTIHQWPATLVQPVGSPLSLECTVEGTSNPNLYWYRQAAGRGLQLLFYSVGIGQISSEVPQNLSASRPQDRQFILSSKKLLLSDSGFYLCAWSVSGSGNTIYFGEGSWLTVV.

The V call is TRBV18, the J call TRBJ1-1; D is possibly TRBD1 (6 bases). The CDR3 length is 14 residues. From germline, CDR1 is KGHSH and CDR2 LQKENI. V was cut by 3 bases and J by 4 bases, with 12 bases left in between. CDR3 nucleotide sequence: TGTGCCAGCTCACCTAATACAGGGTCCACTGAAGCTTTCTTT. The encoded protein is CASSPNTGSTEAFF.

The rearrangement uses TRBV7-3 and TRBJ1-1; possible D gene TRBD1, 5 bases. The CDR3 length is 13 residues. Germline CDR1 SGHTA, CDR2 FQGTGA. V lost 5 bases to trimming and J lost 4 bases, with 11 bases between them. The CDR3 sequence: CASSAQAFTEAFF. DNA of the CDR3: TGTGCCAGCAGCGCACAGGCATTCACTGAAGCTTTCTTT.

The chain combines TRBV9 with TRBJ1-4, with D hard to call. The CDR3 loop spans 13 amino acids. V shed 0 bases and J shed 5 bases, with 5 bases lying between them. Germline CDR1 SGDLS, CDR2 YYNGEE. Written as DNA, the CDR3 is TGTGCCAGCAGCGTAGGTCTAAATGAAAAACTGTTTTTT. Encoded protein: CASSVGLNEKLFF.

The CDR3 region has the DNA TGTGCCAGCTCACCACGCCAAGGAGTTTACAATGAGCAGTTCTTC. Protein: CASSPRQGVYNEQFF. The rearrangement uses TRBV18 and TRBJ2-1; D gene ambiguous. The CDR3 runs 15 residues. CDR1 KGHSH and CDR2 LQKENI come from the germline V gene. Between the trimmed V and J ends, which lost 1 base and 4 bases, there was a span of 11 bases.

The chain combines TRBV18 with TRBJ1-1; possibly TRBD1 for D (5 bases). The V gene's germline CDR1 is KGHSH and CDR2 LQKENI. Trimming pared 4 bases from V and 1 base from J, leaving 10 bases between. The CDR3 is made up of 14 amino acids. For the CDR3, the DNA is TGTGCCAGCTCACTAGACAGCTCGAACACTGAAGCTTTCTTT. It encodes CASSLDSSNTEAFF.

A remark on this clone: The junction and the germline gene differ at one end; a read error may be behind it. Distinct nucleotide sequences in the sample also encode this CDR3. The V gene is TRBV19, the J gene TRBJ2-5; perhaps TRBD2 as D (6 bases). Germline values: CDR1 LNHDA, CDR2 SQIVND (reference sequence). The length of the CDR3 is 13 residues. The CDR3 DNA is TGCGCCAGTAGTATCGGGGGACAAGAGACCCAGTACTTC. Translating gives CASSIGGQETQYF.

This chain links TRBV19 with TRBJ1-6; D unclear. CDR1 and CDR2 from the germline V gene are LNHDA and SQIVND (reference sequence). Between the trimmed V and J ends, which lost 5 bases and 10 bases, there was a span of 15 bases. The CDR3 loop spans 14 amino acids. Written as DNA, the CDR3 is TGTGCCAGTAGTGTGTCGGGCGGAGGGTCACCCCTCCACTTT. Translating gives CASSVSGGGSPLHF.

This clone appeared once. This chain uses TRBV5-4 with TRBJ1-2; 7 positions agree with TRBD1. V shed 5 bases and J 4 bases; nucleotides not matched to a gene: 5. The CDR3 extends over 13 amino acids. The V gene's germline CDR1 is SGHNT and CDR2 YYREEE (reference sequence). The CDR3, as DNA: TGTGCCAGCAGAAATAGGGACAGCTATGGCTACACCTTC. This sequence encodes CASRNRDSYGYTF.

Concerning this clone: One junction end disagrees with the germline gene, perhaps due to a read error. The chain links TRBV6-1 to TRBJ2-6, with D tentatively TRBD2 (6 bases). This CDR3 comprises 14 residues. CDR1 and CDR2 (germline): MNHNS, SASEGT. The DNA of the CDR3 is TGTGCCAGCAGACTAGCCCCTGGGTCCAACGTCCTGACTTTC. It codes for CASRLAPGSNVLTF.

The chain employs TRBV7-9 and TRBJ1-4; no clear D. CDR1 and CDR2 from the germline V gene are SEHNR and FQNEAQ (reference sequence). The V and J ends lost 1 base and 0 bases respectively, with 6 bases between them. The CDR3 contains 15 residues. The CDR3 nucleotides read TGTGCCAGCAGCTTAGTAGCCACAACTAATGAAAAACTGTTTTTT. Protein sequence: CASSLVATTNEKLFF.

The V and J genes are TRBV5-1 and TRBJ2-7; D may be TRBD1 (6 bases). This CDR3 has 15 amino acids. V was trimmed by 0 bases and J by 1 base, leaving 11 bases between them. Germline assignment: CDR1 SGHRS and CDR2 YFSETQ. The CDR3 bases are TGCGCCAGCAGCTTGGAGGGGACAAAGTCCTACGAGCAGTACTTC. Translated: CASSLEGTKSYEQYF. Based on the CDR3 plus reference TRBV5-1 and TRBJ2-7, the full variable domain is KAGVTQTPRYLIKTRGQQVTLSCSPISGHRSVSWYQQTPGQGLQFLFEYFSETQRNKGNFPGRFSGRQFSNSRSEMNVSTLELGDSALYLCASSLEGTKSYEQYFGPGTRLTVT.

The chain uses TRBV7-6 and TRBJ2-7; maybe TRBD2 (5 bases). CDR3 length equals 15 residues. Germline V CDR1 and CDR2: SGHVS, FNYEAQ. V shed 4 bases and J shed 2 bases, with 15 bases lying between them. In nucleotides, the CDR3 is TGTGCCAGCAGCTCAACCCTGGGGAGAACCTACGAGCAGTACTTC. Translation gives CASSSTLGRTYEQYF.

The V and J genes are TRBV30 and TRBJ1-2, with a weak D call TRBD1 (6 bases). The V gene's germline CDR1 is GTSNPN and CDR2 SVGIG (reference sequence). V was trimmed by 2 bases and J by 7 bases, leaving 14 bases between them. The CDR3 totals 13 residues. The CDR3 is CAWSWETGPGYTF. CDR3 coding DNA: TGTGCCTGGAGTTGGGAAACAGGGCCTGGCTACACCTTC.

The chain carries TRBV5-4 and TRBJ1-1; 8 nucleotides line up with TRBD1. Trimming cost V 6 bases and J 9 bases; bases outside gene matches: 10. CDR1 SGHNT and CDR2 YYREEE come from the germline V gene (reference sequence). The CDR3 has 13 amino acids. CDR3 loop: CASTGGQDDQAFF. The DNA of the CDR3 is TGTGCCAGCACTGGGGGACAGGATGACCAAGCTTTCTTT.

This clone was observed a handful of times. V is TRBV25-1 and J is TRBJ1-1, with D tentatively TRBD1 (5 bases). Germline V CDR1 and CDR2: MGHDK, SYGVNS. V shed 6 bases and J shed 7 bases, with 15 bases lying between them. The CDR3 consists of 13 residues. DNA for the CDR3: TGTGCCAGCAGGCGCGGGGCAGCGTTTGAAGCTTTCTTT. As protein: CASRRGAAFEAFF.